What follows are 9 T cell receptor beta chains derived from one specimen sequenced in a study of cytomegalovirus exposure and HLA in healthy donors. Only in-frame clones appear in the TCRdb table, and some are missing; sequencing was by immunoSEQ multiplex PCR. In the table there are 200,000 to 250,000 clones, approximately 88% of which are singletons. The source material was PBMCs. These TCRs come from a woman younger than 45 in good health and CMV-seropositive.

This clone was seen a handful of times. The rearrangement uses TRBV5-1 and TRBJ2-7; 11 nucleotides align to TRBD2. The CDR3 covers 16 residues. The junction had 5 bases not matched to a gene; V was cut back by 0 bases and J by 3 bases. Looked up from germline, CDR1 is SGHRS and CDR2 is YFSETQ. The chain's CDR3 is CASSLETGTSGYEQYF. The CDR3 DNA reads TGCGCCAGCAGCTTGGAGACCGGGACTAGCGGCTACGAGCAGTACTTC.

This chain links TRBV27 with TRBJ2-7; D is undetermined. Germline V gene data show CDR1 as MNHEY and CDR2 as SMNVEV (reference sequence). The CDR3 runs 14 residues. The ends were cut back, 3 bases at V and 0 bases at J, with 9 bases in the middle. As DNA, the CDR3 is TGTGCCAGCAGTTTCAGCTACAGCTCCTACGAGCAGTACTTC. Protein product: CASSFSYSSYEQYF.

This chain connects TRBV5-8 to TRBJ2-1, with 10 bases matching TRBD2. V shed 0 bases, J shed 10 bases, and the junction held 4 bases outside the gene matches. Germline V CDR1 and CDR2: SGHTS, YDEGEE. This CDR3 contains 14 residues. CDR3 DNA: TGTGCCAGCAGCTTGGGGGGACTAGCGACCGAGCAGTTCTTC. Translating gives CASSLGGLATEQFF.

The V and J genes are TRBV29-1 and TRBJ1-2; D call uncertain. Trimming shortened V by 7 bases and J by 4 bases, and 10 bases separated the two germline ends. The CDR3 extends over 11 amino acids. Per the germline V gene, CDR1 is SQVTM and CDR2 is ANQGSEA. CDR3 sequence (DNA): TGCAGCGCATCGGAAGCCTATGGCTACACCTTC. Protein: CSASEAYGYTF.

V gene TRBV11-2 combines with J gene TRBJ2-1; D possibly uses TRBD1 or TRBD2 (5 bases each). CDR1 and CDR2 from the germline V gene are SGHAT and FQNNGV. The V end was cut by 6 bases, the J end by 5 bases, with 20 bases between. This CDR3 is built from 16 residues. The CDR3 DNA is TGTGCCAGCAGTTTGCCCAGGGAGTATGGAGACAATGAGCAGTTCTTC. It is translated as CASSLPREYGDNEQFF.

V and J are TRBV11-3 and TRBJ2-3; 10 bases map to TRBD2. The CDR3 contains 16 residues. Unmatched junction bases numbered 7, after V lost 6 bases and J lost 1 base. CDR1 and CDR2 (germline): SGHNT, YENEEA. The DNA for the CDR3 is TGTGCCAGCAGTCTATCGCTAGCGGGAGGCACAGATACGCAGTATTTT. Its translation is CASSLSLAGGTDTQYF.

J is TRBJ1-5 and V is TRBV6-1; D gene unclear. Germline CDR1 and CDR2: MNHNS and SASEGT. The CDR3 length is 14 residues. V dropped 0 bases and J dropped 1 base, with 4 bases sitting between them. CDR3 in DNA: TGTGCCAGCAGTGAAGCGCAGAGCAATCAGCCCCAGCATTTT. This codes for CASSEAQSNQPQHF.

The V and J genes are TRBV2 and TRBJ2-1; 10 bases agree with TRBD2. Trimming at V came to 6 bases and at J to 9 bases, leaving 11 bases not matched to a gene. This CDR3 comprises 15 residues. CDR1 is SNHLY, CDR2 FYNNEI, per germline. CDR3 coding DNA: TGTGCCAGCAGCCACTCTAGCGGGAGCGCCGTTGAGCAGTTCTTC. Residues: CASSHSSGSAVEQFF.

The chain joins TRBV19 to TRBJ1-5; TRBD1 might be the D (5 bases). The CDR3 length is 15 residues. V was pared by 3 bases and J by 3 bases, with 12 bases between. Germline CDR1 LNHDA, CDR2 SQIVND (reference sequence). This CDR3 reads CASSMTGGPNQPQHF. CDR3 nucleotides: TGTGCCAGTAGTATGACCGGGGGACCCAATCAGCCCCAGCATTTT.